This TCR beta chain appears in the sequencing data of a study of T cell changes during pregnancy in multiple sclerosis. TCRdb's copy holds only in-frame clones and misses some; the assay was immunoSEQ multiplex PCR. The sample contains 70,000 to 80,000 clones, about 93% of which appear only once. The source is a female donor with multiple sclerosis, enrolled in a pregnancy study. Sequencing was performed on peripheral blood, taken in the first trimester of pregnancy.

This chain's CDR3 is CASSELLAGGEQFF. The DNA for the CDR3 is TGTGCCAGCAGTGAACTACTAGCGGGAGGTGAGCAGTTCTTC. This sequence joins TRBV2 and TRBJ2-1, with 12 positions matching TRBD2. V shed 2 bases, J shed 9 bases, and the junction held 2 bases outside the gene matches. The length of the CDR3 is 14 residues. Germline values: CDR1 SNHLY, CDR2 FYNNEI.